The TCR beta chain described here comes from a study of cytomegalovirus exposure and HLA in healthy donors. Study-level points and caveats: Sequencing likely generated an artifact that appeared as a cluster of highly shared sequence variants. Later analysis reportedly placed an Asian-associated ancestry cluster below the roughly 690-donor mean in N-insertions. Based on reports, TCR beta sequences accurately predicted HLA-A and HLA-B alleles for most subjects. Within an earlier analysis, most TCR beta V segments proved productive either about 87% or about 30% of the time.

This CDR3 region has 16 residues. V dropped 3 bases and J dropped 1; count of bases not matched to a gene: 7. The germline V gene has CDR1 MNHEY and CDR2 SVGAGI. A remark on this clone: Its antigen is unidentified.

PCR employed 60 Vbeta and 13 Jbeta primers. Measured with immunoSEQ multiplex PCR; TCRdb has only the in-frame clones, and not every one. The table has 200,000 or so clones, about four fifths seen once. The chain uses TRBV6-5 and TRBJ2-7; 9 nucleotides line up with TRBD1. The TCR sequence derives from a woman younger than 45 in good health and CMV-seropositive. Sequencing was performed on PBMCs. The CDR3: CASSYNGQGISYEQYF. CDR3 DNA: TGTGCCAGCAGTTATAACGGACAGGGGATTTCCTACGAGCAGTACTTC.